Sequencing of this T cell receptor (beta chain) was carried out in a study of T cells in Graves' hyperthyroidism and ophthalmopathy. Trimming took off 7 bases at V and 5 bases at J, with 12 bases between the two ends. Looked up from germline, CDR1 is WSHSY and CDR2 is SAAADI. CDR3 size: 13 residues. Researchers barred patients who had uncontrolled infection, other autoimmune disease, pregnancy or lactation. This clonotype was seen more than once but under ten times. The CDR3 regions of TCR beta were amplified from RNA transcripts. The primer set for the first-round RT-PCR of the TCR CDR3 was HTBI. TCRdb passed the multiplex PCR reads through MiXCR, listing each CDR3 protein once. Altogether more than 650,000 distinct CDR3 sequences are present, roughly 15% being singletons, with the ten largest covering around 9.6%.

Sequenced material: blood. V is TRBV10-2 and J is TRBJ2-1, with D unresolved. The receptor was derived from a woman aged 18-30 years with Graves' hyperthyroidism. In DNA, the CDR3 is TGCGCCAGCACCCGGGCGCACAACAATGAGCAGTTCTTC. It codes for CASTRAHNNEQFF.